What follows are 20 T cell receptor beta chains derived from one specimen sequenced in a study of T cells in Graves' hyperthyroidism and ophthalmopathy. Researchers took RNA transcripts and amplified the TCR beta CDR3 regions from them. The primer set for the first-round RT-PCR of the TCR CDR3 was HTBI. Via MiXCR, TCRdb re-called the multiplex PCR reads, giving one row per CDR3 protein. The sample gives around 340,000 distinct CDR3 sequences, about 15% of which show up once; approximately 33% is in the top ten. Sequencing used blood. The origin of the receptors is a man aged 30 to 39 with Graves' hyperthyroidism.

The chain recombines TRBV6-1 with TRBJ2-2; 7 bases match TRBD2. The V and J ends lost 6 bases and 7 bases, in that order; junction bases with no gene match: 5. Germline assignment: CDR1 MNHNS and CDR2 SASEGT. The CDR3 runs 13 residues. The CDR3 here is CASSLGRNGELFF. CDR3 nucleotides: TGTGCCAGCAGCCTCGGGAGGAACGGGGAGCTGTTTTTT.

A few counts support this clonotype. This chain uses TRBV7-8 with TRBJ2-1, with 16 bases identical to TRBD2. The CDR3 totals 16 residues. The germline CDR1 and CDR2 sequences are SGHVS and FQNEAQ. Trimming at V came to 5 bases and at J to 7 bases, leaving 5 bases not matched to a gene. CDR3 nucleotide sequence: TGTGCCAGCAGCCCCCCGGGACTAGCGGGGGGGAATGAGCAGTTCTTC. Residues: CASSPPGLAGGNEQFF.

The V gene is TRBV27, the J gene TRBJ2-2, with 7 nucleotides matching TRBD1. Germline lookup yields CDR1 MNHEY and CDR2 SMNVEV (reference sequence). V was clipped by 1 base and J by 6 bases; unmatched bases: 11. This CDR3 is 17 amino acids long. CDR3 bases: TGTGCCAGCAGTTTATTCCCTTACAGGGGACCAGCCGGGGAGCTGTTTTTT. Its protein product is CASSLFPYRGPAGELFF.

The CDR3 bases are TGTGCCAGCAGCCCACAGGGAGATGACTCACCCCTCCACTTT. It specifies CASSPQGDDSPLHF. V gene TRBV7-3 combines with J gene TRBJ1-6; tentative D call: TRBD1 (6 bases). The germline CDR1 and CDR2 sequences are SGHTA and FQGTGA. V was clipped by 5 bases and J by 10 bases, with 15 bases between them. The CDR3 length is 14 residues.

This clonotype was seen a handful of times. V and J are TRBV6-1 and TRBJ2-1; D uncertain. This CDR3 comprises 12 residues. CDR1 MNHNS and CDR2 SASEGT come from the germline V gene. V shed 7 bases and J shed 9 bases, with 13 bases lying between them. CDR3 nucleotides: TGTGCCAGCACAGTTAGAAGGAGTGAGCAGTTCTTC. This translates into CASTVRRSEQFF.

At least ten counts were recorded for this clonotype. The gene calls are TRBV28 and TRBJ1-2, with D possibly being TRBD1 (6 bases). The germline CDR1 and CDR2 sequences are MDHEN and SYDVKM. The CDR3 totals 16 residues. Deletions cut 1 base from V and 7 bases from J, with 19 bases between. The CDR3 nucleotides read TGTGCCAGCAGTTTATTCTCCGGGACACCACTGGGTGGCTACACCTTC. The encoded protein is CASSLFSGTPLGGYTF.

This clonotype was counted many times. The chain joins TRBV2 to TRBJ1-2; no clear D gene. Trimming removed 7 bases at V and 4 bases at J, with 10 bases between. CDR1 and CDR2 from the germline V gene are SNHLY and FYNNEI. The CDR3 runs to 12 residues. The CDR3 DNA is TGTGCCAGCACCCCCACGTTCTATGGCTACACCTTC. This codes for CASTPTFYGYTF.

This clonotype was counted at least ten times. This rearrangement joins TRBV12-3 or TRBV12-4 to TRBJ1-2; TRBD1 might be the D (5 bases). V was cut by 2 bases and J by 4 bases, with 8 bases left in between. The CDR3 has 13 residues. The CDR3 DNA is TGTGCCAGCAGTTTATTGCAGGGCTATGGCTACACCTTC. Protein sequence: CASSLLQGYGYTF.

V gene TRBV5-1 combines with J gene TRBJ1-5; D is perhaps TRBD1 (6 bases). This CDR3 comprises 16 residues. Trimming stripped 5 bases from V and 0 bases from J, with 15 bases between. From germline, CDR1 is SGHRS and CDR2 YFSETQ. CDR3 protein: CASRWGPGDSNQPQHF. Here the CDR3 DNA reads TGCGCCAGCAGGTGGGGTCCAGGGGATAGCAATCAGCCCCAGCATTTT.

This clonotype was observed a few times. The rearrangement uses TRBV20-1 and TRBJ2-1; no clear D. V shed 5 bases and J shed 9 bases, with 17 bases lying between them. Germline V CDR1 and CDR2: DFQATT, SNEGSKA (reference sequence). The CDR3 is 13 amino acids. In nucleotides, the CDR3 is TGCAGTGCTCCCCGGCCCCACACTGGTGAGCAGTTCTTC. Protein sequence: CSAPRPHTGEQFF.

This clonotype occurred many times. The genes are TRBV6-1 and TRBJ1-2, with a possible D match to TRBD1 (5 bases). V lost 6 bases and J lost 8, with 25 bases in between. This CDR3 has 16 amino acids. CDR1 is MNHNS and CDR2 is SASEGT in the germline V gene. As DNA, the CDR3 is TGTGCCAGCAGGAACCTTGATTCTGGGGGGAAGGGCGGCTACACCTTC. Protein product: CASRNLDSGGKGGYTF.

This clonotype came up a few times. The chain employs TRBV7-9 and TRBJ2-7; possible D gene TRBD1, 6 bases. CDR3 length equals 14 residues. V lost 5 bases, J lost 5 bases, and 16 bases lay in between. Germline V gene sequence: CDR1 SEHNR, CDR2 FQNEAQ (reference sequence). Written as DNA, the CDR3 is TGTGCCAGCAGCCGACCCTACAGGGCCCACGAGCAGTACTTC. Its protein product is CASSRPYRAHEQYF.

This clonotype has ten or more counts. The J gene is TRBJ1-1, the V gene TRBV11-2; D gene uncertain. Trimming pared 0 bases from V and 2 bases from J, leaving 10 bases between. CDR1 and CDR2 from the germline V gene are SGHAT and FQNNGV. This CDR3 has 15 residues. The CDR3 nucleotides are TGTGCCAGCAGCTTAGACGCGGCCTTTAACACTGAAGCTTTCTTT. This gives the protein CASSLDAAFNTEAFF. The full variable domain, its missing parts supplied by reference TRBV11-2 and TRBJ1-1, is EAGVAQSPRYKIIEKRQSVAFWCNPISGHATLYWYQQILGQGPKLLIQFQNNGVVDDSQLPKDRFSAERLKGVDSTLKIQPAKLEDSAVYLCASSLDAAFNTEAFFGQGTRLTVV.

This clonotype was seen only a few times. V is TRBV4-1 and J is TRBJ2-1; 12 bases fit TRBD2. The CDR3 spans 18 residues. The V gene end was trimmed by 4 bases and the J gene end by 3 bases; junction bases not matched to a gene: 10. Germline CDR1 MGHRA, CDR2 YSYEKL. The CDR3 coding sequence is TGCGCCAGCAGCCTGCAATCTCCGACTAGCGGGGGCTACAATGAGCAGTTCTTC. Residues: CASSLQSPTSGGYNEQFF.

About this clonotype: A much more abundant neighbour one base away suggests this may be a read error. The chain combines TRBV29-1 with TRBJ2-1; tentatively, D is TRBD2 (6 bases). The CDR3 covers 12 residues. Germline V lookup: CDR1 SQVTM, CDR2 ANQGSEA. CDR3 amino acids: CSFEDGSAEQFF. The DNA for the CDR3 is TGCAGCTTTGAAGACGGGAGTGCTGAGCAGTTCTTC.

This clonotype was observed a few times. CDR3 DNA sequence: TGCAGTGCTAGTGGACTCGGTCCGGCTGAAGCTTTCTTT. Its translation is CSASGLGPAEAFF. This chain joins TRBV20-1 and TRBJ1-1, with no clear D. The V and J ends lost 3 bases and 6 bases respectively, with 14 bases between them. CDR1 is DFQATT and CDR2 is SNEGSKA in the germline V gene (reference sequence). This CDR3 is 13 amino acids long.

This clonotype was counted many times. The V call is TRBV6-5, the J call TRBJ1-1; D uncertain. V dropped 2 bases and J dropped 5 bases, with 15 bases sitting between them. From germline, CDR1 is MNHEY and CDR2 SVGAGI. This CDR3 is built from 15 residues. DNA for the CDR3: TGTGCCAGCAGTTACCTACCTCGGAGGGCGACTGAAGCTTTCTTT. This translates into CASSYLPRRATEAFF.

J is TRBJ2-7 and V is TRBV14, with 10 bases that match TRBD1. Unmatched junction bases numbered 7, after V lost 8 bases and J lost 6 bases. This CDR3 region has 13 residues. Germline V lookup: CDR1 SGHDN, CDR2 FVKESK. In DNA, the CDR3 is TGTGCCAGCGGAAGGACAGGGGGGATCGAGCAGTACTTC. It is translated as CASGRTGGIEQYF.

The rearrangement links TRBV28 to TRBJ1-1; 9 nucleotides match TRBD1. This CDR3 has 13 residues. J lost 5 bases, V lost 10 bases, and 8 bases had no gene match. CDR1 MDHEN and CDR2 SYDVKM come from the germline V gene. CDR3 coding DNA: TGTGCCACCAACAGGGGGCCAGGTACTGAAGCTTTCTTT. Translation: CATNRGPGTEAFF.

The rearrangement uses TRBV5-4 and TRBJ2-5, with TRBD2 matching 9 bases. Germline V lookup: CDR1 SGHNT, CDR2 YYREEE (reference sequence). The junction had 8 bases not matched to a gene; V was cut back by 4 bases and J by 7 bases. The CDR3 totals 14 residues. The CDR3 spells CASSPGLASRTQYF. The CDR3, as DNA: TGTGCCAGCAGCCCGGGACTAGCCTCGCGGACCCAGTACTTC. The complete variable domain, with remaining parts taken from reference TRBV5-4 and TRBJ2-5, reads ETGVTQSPTHLIKTRGQQVTLRCSSQSGHNTVSWYQQALGQGPQFIFQYYREEENGRGNFPPRFSGLQFPNYSSELNVNALELDDSALYLCASSPGLASRTQYFGPGTRLLVL.